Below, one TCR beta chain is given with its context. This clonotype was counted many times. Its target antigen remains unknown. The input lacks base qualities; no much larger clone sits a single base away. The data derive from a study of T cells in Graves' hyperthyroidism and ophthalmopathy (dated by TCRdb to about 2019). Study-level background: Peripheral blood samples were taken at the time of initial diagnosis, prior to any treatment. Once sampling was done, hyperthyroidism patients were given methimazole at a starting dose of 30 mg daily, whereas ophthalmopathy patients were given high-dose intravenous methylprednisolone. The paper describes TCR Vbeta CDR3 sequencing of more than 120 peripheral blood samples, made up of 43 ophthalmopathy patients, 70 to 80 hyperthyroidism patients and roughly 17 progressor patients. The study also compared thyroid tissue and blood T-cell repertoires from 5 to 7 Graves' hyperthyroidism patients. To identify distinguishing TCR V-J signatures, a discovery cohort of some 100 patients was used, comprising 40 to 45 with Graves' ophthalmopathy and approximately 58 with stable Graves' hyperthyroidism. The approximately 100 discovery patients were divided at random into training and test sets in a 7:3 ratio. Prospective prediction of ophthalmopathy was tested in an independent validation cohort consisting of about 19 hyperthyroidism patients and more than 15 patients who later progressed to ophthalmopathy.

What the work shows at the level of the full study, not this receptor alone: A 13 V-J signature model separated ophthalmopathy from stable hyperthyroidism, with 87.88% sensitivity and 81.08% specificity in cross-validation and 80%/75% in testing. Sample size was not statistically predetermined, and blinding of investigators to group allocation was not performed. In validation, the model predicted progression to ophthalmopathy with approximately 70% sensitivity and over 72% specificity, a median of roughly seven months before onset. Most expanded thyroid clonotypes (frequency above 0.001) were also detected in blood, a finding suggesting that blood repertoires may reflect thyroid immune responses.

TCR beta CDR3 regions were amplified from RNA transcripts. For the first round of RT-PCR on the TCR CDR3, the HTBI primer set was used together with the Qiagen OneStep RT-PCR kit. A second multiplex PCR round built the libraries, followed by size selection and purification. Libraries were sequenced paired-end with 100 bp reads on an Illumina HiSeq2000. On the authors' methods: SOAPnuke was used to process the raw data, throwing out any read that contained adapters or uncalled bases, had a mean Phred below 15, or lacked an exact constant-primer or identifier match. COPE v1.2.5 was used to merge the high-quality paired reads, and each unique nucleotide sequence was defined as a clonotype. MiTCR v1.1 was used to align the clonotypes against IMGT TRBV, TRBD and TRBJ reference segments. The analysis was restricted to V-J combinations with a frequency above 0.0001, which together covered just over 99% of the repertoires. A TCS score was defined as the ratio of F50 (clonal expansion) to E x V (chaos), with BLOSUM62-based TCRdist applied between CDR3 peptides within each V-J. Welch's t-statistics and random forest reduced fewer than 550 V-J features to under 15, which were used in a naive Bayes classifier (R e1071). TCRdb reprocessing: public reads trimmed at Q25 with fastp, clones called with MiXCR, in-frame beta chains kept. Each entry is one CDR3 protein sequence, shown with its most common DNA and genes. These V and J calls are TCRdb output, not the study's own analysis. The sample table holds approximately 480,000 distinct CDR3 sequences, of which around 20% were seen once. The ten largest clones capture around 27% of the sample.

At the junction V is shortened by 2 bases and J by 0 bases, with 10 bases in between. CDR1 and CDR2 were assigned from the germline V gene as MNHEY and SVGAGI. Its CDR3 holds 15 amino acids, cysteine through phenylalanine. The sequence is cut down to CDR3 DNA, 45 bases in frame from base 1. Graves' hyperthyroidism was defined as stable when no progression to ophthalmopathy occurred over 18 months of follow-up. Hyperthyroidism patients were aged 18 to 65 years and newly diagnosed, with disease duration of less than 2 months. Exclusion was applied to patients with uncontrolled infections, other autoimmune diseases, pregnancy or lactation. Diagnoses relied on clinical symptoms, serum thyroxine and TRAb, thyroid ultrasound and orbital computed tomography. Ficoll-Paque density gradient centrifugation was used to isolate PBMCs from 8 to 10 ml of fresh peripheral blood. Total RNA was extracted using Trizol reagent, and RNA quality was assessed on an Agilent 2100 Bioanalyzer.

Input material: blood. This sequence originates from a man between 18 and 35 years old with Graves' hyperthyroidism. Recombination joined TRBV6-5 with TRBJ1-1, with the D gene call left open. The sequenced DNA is TGTGCCAGCAGTTACAGACAAGAGCTGAACACTGAAGCTTTCTTT. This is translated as CASSYRQELNTEAFF.